The entry that follows covers one T cell receptor (beta chain) sequence. What it recognizes is unknown. TCR beta VDJ and CDR3 profiling used genomic DNA as template. TCRdb reprocessed the reads via MiXCR and lists one record per CDR3 protein. Of about 400,000 distinct CDR3 sequences in the sample, roughly 64% are singletons; the top ten hold approximately 3.8%. The sample comes from a study of CD8+CD57+ T cells in acquired aplastic anemia. Study-wide results and limits: Patients and controls were found to share around 30 CD8+ CDR3 sequences.

Germline lookup yields CDR1 SGHDT and CDR2 YYEEEE. CDR3 length equals 16 residues. Trimming left V 0 bases short and J 0 bases short, with 10 bases between. V and J are TRBV5-6 and TRBJ1-3, with D uncertain. The TCR was taken from a human donor in good health, serving as a control. Input material: sorted CD4+, CD8+, or CD8+CD57+ T cells (not recorded which) from PBMCs. DNA for the CDR3: TGTGCCAGCAGCTTGGACGGAGCCAGCTCTGGAAACACCATATATTTT. This encodes CASSLDGASSGNTIYF.